This T cell receptor beta chain was retrieved from a study of blood T cell repertoires in COVID-19. Across the whole study: Acute and convalescent COVID-19 specimens originated in the United States, Italy and Spain. T cells, B-cell-depleted T cells, or PBMCs supplied cDNA or gDNA.

Original processing notes: Cell counts per sample came from amplifying reference gene primers. Profiled with immunoSEQ multiplex PCR; TCRdb holds only in-frame clones, not every one. D and trimming come from the DNA, and the V and J calls and clone size come from that table. The sample records roughly 170,000 clones, about 88% being singletons. Between the trimmed V and J ends, which lost 3 bases and 2 bases, there was a span of 9 bases. The germline gives CDR1 KGHDR, CDR2 SFDVKD. The CDR3 spans 15 residues. This sequence joins TRBV24-1 and TRBJ2-2; D gene unclear. This clonotype was obtained from a man aged 55-75 years with acute or convalescent COVID-19. The sample was peripheral blood. The CDR3 DNA reads as TGTGCCACCAGTGATAGGAGAAAAAACACCGGGGAGCTGTTTTTT. Amino acid sequence: CATSDRRKNTGELFF.